The TCR beta chain under discussion was sequenced for a study of regulatory T cells in long-lasting Graves disease. The CDR3 is 17 amino acids. Germline values: CDR1 LGHNA, CDR2 YSLEER. V lost 0 bases and J lost 0; bases outside the gene matches: 4. As for time point: newly diagnosed GD, antithyroid drugs for less than 3 months. PBMC-extracted RNA yielded the TCR library. HTBI primers from iRepertoire and Arm-PCR of CDR3 regions yielded the TCR beta libraries. TCRdb fed the multiplex PCR reads into MiXCR, producing one record per CDR3 protein. The top ten clones hold 18% of a sample with 360,000 or so distinct CDR3 sequences, about 11% of them seen once. The sample was also linked to a second study, of T cells in Graves' hyperthyroidism and ophthalmopathy. As that study records: Pregnant or lactating patients were excluded, as were those with uncontrolled infection or other autoimmune disease. TCR CDR3 underwent first-round RT-PCR with the HTBI primer set.

The source material was peripheral blood mononuclear cells (PBMCs), sampled at new diagnosis, from a patient treated with antithyroid drugs. The TCR comes from a woman under 30 with Graves disease. The chain combines TRBV4-3 with TRBJ1-5; 8 positions match TRBD1. CDR3 in amino acids: CASSQEWTGYSNQPQHF. The CDR3 region has the DNA TGCGCCAGCAGCCAAGAGTGGACAGGGTATAGCAATCAGCCCCAGCATTTT.